Presented here are 25 T cell receptor beta chains from one specimen sequenced in a study of cytomegalovirus exposure and HLA in healthy donors (dated by TCRdb to about 2017). The method behind the library was the immunoSEQ multiplex PCR assay. TCRdb re-hosts the immuneACCESS table, in-frame sequences only. Its copies lack some clones; in the studies checked, an unresolved V gene accounts for under half of them, and the cause for the rest is not known. This sample has about 360,000 clones in its table, and more than 80% of those were observed once. The ten largest clonotypes hold 0.83% of the sample. The material sequenced was PBMCs. Receptors were obtained from a woman aged 18-35 years in good health and CMV-seronegative.

The chain uses TRBV4-1 and TRBJ2-3; 11 nucleotides line up with TRBD2. The CDR3 has 17 residues. J was trimmed by 5 bases and V by 0 bases; bases with no gene match: 7. Looked up from germline, CDR1 is MGHRA and CDR2 is YSYEKL. The CDR3 is CASSQEFFSGGEDTQYF. The CDR3 nucleotides read TGCGCCAGCAGCCAAGAGTTCTTTAGCGGGGGGGAAGATACGCAGTATTTT.

The V call is TRBV18, the J call TRBJ2-3, with D possibly matching TRBD1 (6 bases). There are 15 residues in the CDR3. The V end was cut by 3 bases, the J end by 2 bases, with 12 bases between. Germline values: CDR1 KGHSH, CDR2 LQKENI. The CDR3 sequence is CASSPGAMNTDTQYF. CDR3 coding DNA: TGTGCCAGCTCACCGGGGGCCATGAACACAGATACGCAGTATTTT.

The chain carries TRBV27 and TRBJ2-5; tentatively, D is TRBD2 (6 bases). V lost 5 bases and J 5 bases, leaving 12 bases between the germline ends. This CDR3 is 13 amino acids long. Germline loops: CDR1 MNHEY, CDR2 SMNVEV (reference sequence). CDR3 protein: CASSQGLWETQYF. The CDR3 nucleotides read TGTGCCAGCAGTCAGGGACTCTGGGAGACCCAGTACTTC.

The rearrangement links TRBV30 to TRBJ2-1, with TRBD2 matching 9 bases. CDR3 length: 16 residues. CDR1 GTSNPN and CDR2 SVGIG come from the germline V gene (reference sequence). J was trimmed by 3 bases and V by 0 bases; bases with no gene match: 6. The CDR3 DNA follows: TGTGCCTGGAGTGTGGGGGGACTAGCAGTCTACAATGAGCAGTTCTTC. Amino acid sequence: CAWSVGGLAVYNEQFF.

The rearrangement joins TRBV2 to TRBJ2-5; 10 positions match TRBD2. Losses at the gene ends were 5 bases for V and 8 bases for J; bases not matched to a gene: 11. This CDR3 contains 15 residues. CDR1 is SNHLY and CDR2 is FYNNEI in the germline V gene. The CDR3 here is CASSPQLAGPSTQYF. The CDR3 nucleotides are TGTGCCAGCAGTCCGCAACTAGCGGGGCCTTCAACCCAGTACTTC.

The CDR3: CASSLGRTEVATGELFF. The CDR3 DNA sequence: TGTGCCAGCAGCTTAGGCCGGACAGAAGTCGCCACCGGGGAGCTGTTTTTT. The chain has TRBV7-9 and TRBJ2-2; weak D call: TRBD1 (6 bases). CDR1 and CDR2 (germline): SEHNR, FQNEAQ (reference sequence). V gave up 1 base and J gave up 4 bases, with 16 bases separating them. The CDR3 totals 17 residues.

This chain connects TRBV5-1 to TRBJ1-3, with D unclear. Trimming removed 0 bases from V and 4 bases from J, with 11 bases in between. Germline V gene sequence: CDR1 SGHRS, CDR2 YFSETQ. The CDR3 covers 15 residues. CDR3 nucleotides: TGCGCCAGCAGCTTGGATGGAGGGATGGGAAACACCATATATTTT. Translation: CASSLDGGMGNTIYF.

V gene TRBV5-4 combines with J gene TRBJ2-7; 7 bases are shared with TRBD1. V shed 3 bases and J 3 bases; nucleotides not matched to a gene: 3. There are 13 residues in the CDR3. Germline CDR1 SGHNT, CDR2 YYREEE (reference sequence). CDR3 sequence reads: CASSWTGSYEQYF. CDR3 nucleotide sequence: TGTGCCAGCAGCTGGACAGGAAGCTACGAGCAGTACTTC. Supplemented by reference TRBV5-4 and TRBJ2-7, the full variable domain reads ETGVTQSPTHLIKTRGQQVTLRCSSQSGHNTVSWYQQALGQGPQFIFQYYREEENGRGNFPPRFSGLQFPNYSSELNVNALELDDSALYLCASSWTGSYEQYFGPGTRLTVT.

The rearrangement joins TRBV30 to TRBJ1-4; D remains unclear. The CDR3 runs 14 residues. V was pared by 0 bases and J by 3 bases, with 8 bases between. Germline V gene sequence: CDR1 GTSNPN, CDR2 SVGIG (reference sequence). CDR3 nucleotides: TGTGCCTGGAGTGTAGAACGGTCTAATGAAAAACTGTTTTTT. It specifies CAWSVERSNEKLFF.

This chain joins TRBV5-6 and TRBJ1-2, with D uncertain. Germline V gives CDR1 SGHDT, CDR2 YYEEEE. The V gene lost 5 bases and the J gene lost 3 bases, with 17 bases spanning the gap. This CDR3 contains 15 residues. The CDR3 nucleotides read TGTGCCAGCAGTTCACCCTTATCGGTGTACTATGGCTACACCTTC. Translated, it gives CASSSPLSVYYGYTF. Using reference TRBV5-6 and TRBJ1-2 for the parts outside the CDR3, the full variable domain is DAGVTQSPTHLIKTRGQQVTLRCSPKSGHDTVSWYQQALGQGPQFIFQYYEEEERQRGNFPDRFSGHQFPNYSSELNVNALLLGDSALYLCASSSPLSVYYGYTFGSGTRLTVV.

This clone has a count of ten or more. CDR3 nucleotides: TGTGCCAGCAGCGTAAGGACTAGCGGGGAGAACACCGGGGAGCTGTTTTTT. Amino acids: CASSVRTSGENTGELFF. The rearrangement joins TRBV9 to TRBJ2-2; TRBD2 agrees at 12 bases. The CDR3 is 17 amino acids. V trimming: 1 base; J trimming: 1 base; junction bases outside the gene matches: 2. CDR1 and CDR2 from the germline V gene are SGDLS and YYNGEE.

This clone has only a few counts. V is TRBV27 and J is TRBJ2-5, with 7 nucleotides matching TRBD1. With V trimmed by 3 bases and J by 7 bases, 5 bases remained unmatched. The germline CDR1 and CDR2 sequences are MNHEY and SMNVEV (reference sequence). CDR3 length: 13 residues. In DNA form, the CDR3 reads TGTGCCAGCAGTTTCTCCCGGACAGGGACCCAGTACTTC. This encodes CASSFSRTGTQYF.

The V gene is TRBV11-2, the J gene TRBJ2-1, with 7 bases aligning to TRBD1. Germline loops: CDR1 SGHAT, CDR2 FQNNGV. The CDR3 consists of 14 residues. Losses at the gene ends were 1 base for V and 4 bases for J; bases not matched to a gene: 1. Written as DNA, the CDR3 is TGTGCCAGCAGCTTAGGGGGACAGTACAATGAGCAGTTCTTC. Translated, it gives CASSLGGQYNEQFF.

The rearrangement joins TRBV13 to TRBJ2-3, with D tentatively TRBD2 (5 bases). This CDR3 has 15 residues. Germline values: CDR1 PRHDT, CDR2 FYEKMQ (reference sequence). Trimming stripped 2 bases from V and 0 bases from J, with 9 bases between. The CDR3 is CASSLIATSTDTQYF. In nucleotides, the CDR3 is TGTGCCAGCAGCTTAATAGCGACTAGCACAGATACGCAGTATTTT.

The CDR3 reads CASSLREEQFF. DNA for the CDR3: TGTGCCAGCAGTCTCCGAGAGGAGCAGTTCTTC. The gene calls are TRBV6-5 and TRBJ2-1, with D unclear. Between the trimmed V and J ends, which lost 5 bases and 10 bases, there was a span of 9 bases. Germline CDR1 reads MNHEY; CDR2 reads SVGAGI. The CDR3 is made up of 11 amino acids.

The CDR3 coding sequence is TGTGCCAGCACTACTAGCGGGCCCGGGGAGCTGTTTTTT. Its translation: CASTTSGPGELFF. The J gene is TRBJ2-2, the V gene TRBV9, with 9 bases matching TRBD2. V dropped 6 bases and J dropped 6; count of bases not matched to a gene: 3. The CDR3 covers 13 residues. Germline values: CDR1 SGDLS, CDR2 YYNGEE.

The chain has TRBV6-1 and TRBJ1-2, with no clear D. Per the germline V gene, CDR1 is MNHNS and CDR2 is SASEGT. The CDR3 covers 14 residues. The V and J ends lost 6 bases and 8 bases respectively, with 19 bases between them. The CDR3 DNA sequence: TGTGCCAGCAGGCGAGAAAATCTACCAGCGGGCTACACCTTC. Its translation: CASRRENLPAGYTF.

The J gene is TRBJ2-7, the V gene TRBV28, with D possibly being TRBD2 (6 bases). Germline-derived CDR1 and CDR2 are MDHEN and SYDVKM. With 6 bases removed from V and 4 bases from J, the gap between germline ends came to 22 bases. This CDR3 region has 16 residues. CDR3 sequence reads: CASSGRESLLGYEQYF. CDR3 nucleotide sequence: TGTGCCAGCAGCGGGAGAGAGTCCCTGCTAGGATACGAGCAGTACTTC.

The chain joins TRBV5-1 to TRBJ1-1; D possibly corresponds to TRBD1 (5 bases). CDR3 size: 14 residues. V was clipped by 4 bases and J by 0 bases, with 10 bases between them. Per the germline V gene, CDR1 is SGHRS and CDR2 is YFSETQ. DNA of the CDR3: TGCGCCAGCAGCGCCACAGGCCTGAACACTGAAGCTTTCTTT. Translated: CASSATGLNTEAFF.

The chain joins TRBV2 to TRBJ2-5; 8 bases line up with TRBD1. The ends lost 6 bases at V and 3 bases at J; junction bases unmatched: 9. This CDR3 has 15 amino acids. The germline gives CDR1 SNHLY, CDR2 FYNNEI. For the CDR3, the DNA is TGTGCCAGCAGCCAACCGATGACAGGGGAAGAGACCCAGTACTTC. Its protein is CASSQPMTGEETQYF.

Written as DNA, the CDR3 is TGCGCCAGCAGCCAAGTGGGCAGGGAGGCTTACGAGACCCAGTACTTC. This encodes CASSQVGREAYETQYF. This chain connects TRBV4-1 to TRBJ2-5, with D tentatively TRBD2 (6 bases). Germline lookup yields CDR1 MGHRA and CDR2 YSYEKL. The V gene lost 1 base and the J gene lost 5 bases, with 17 bases spanning the gap. The CDR3 consists of 16 residues.

The chain has TRBV28 and TRBJ2-7, with 9 positions matching TRBD1. CDR3 length: 14 residues. The V segment lost 10 bases and the J segment 5 bases; nucleotides outside the gene matches: 12. Germline V gives CDR1 MDHEN, CDR2 SYDVKM. The CDR3: CAIEPGTGFHEQYF. The CDR3 DNA reads as TGTGCCATCGAACCCGGGACAGGGTTCCACGAGCAGTACTTC.

The chain combines TRBV7-8 with TRBJ1-2; D is undetermined. Deletions cut 0 bases from V and 7 bases from J, with 9 bases between. The CDR3 has 13 residues. The germline V gene has CDR1 SGHVS and CDR2 FQNEAQ. CDR3 residues: CASSLAVSGGYTF. CDR3 coding DNA: TGTGCCAGCAGCTTAGCGGTATCGGGTGGCTACACCTTC.

The genes are TRBV6-4 and TRBJ2-3; TRBD2 matches 7 bases. V shed 4 bases and J 6 bases; nucleotides not matched to a gene: 4. Germline assignment: CDR1 MRHNA and CDR2 SNTAGT. This CDR3 is built from 13 residues. CDR3 bases: TGTGCCAGCAGTGTATGGGAGGGCGATACGCAGTATTTT. The encoded protein is CASSVWEGDTQYF.

This clone has more than one count but fewer than ten. The gene calls are TRBV2 and TRBJ2-7, with D tentatively TRBD1 (6 bases). CDR1 and CDR2 from the germline V gene are SNHLY and FYNNEI. This CDR3 has 13 amino acids. Trimming removed 6 bases at V and 3 bases at J, with 12 bases between. The CDR3 DNA reads as TGTGCCAGCAGCCCTTCCAGGGGCTACGAGCAGTACTTC. It codes for CASSPSRGYEQYF. The full variable domain, in which reference TRBV2 and TRBJ2-7 provide the parts outside the CDR3, is EPEVTQTPSHQVTQMGQEVILRCVPISNHLYFYWYRQILGQKVEFLVSFYNNEISEKSEIFDDQFSVERPDGSNFTLKIRSTKLEDSAMYFCASSPSRGYEQYFGPGTRLTVT.